This T cell receptor (beta chain) was identified in a study of radiotherapy plus CTLA-4 blockade in lung cancer. Overall study context: Around 19% of enrolled patients responded objectively, and 25% to 40% had disease control. Study-wide results and caveats: Early clone dynamics of blood T cells, plus interferon-beta, reportedly predicted response best. Blood saw expansion of tumor-derived TCR clones after radiotherapy plus ipilimumab.

Focal radiation with ipilimumab CTLA-4 blockade was given to patients with chemo-refractory metastatic non-small-cell lung cancer. Turning to this clone: Its antigen is not identified.

The junction had 7 bases not matched to a gene; V was cut back by 4 bases and J by 5 bases. CDR3 size: 17 residues. Germline V CDR1 and CDR2: SGHNT, YYREEE (reference sequence). Assay: immunoSEQ multiplex PCR; the TCRdb copy retains only in-frame clones and omits some. There are about 25,000 clones in the sample; 70% to 75% occur only once, and under 3.5% lies in the top ten. This TCR was sampled from a human donor with non-small cell lung cancer whose response to radiotherapy plus ipilimumab could not be evaluated. This chain connects TRBV5-4 to TRBJ2-1; 15 bases are a match to TRBD2. The starting material was peripheral blood, obtained from a patient treated with radiotherapy plus ipilimumab. The CDR3 loop is CASSPGLAGGRDNEQFF. CDR3 nucleotide sequence: TGTGCCAGCAGCCCGGGACTAGCGGGAGGTCGCGACAATGAGCAGTTCTTC.